The clone carrying this T cell receptor beta chain was observed a few times. This entry is derived from a study of T-cell reconstitution after alpha-beta-depleted transplantation in children. V was cut by 1 base and J by 2 bases, with 16 bases left in between. Per the germline V gene, CDR1 is SEHNR and CDR2 is FQNEAQ (reference sequence). The CDR3 runs 17 residues. The TCRbeta library incorporated unique molecular identifiers. TCRdb called the PCR reads again in MiXCR, with one record for every CDR3 protein. Among about 980,000 distinct CDR3 sequences listed, roughly 31% were seen once. The starting material was PBMCs, mostly from graft donor cells, obtained 360 days after TCRalphabeta/CD19-depleted stem cell transplant. The rearrangement links TRBV7-9 to TRBJ2-3, with D maybe TRBD2 (6 bases). This sequence originates from a boy under two years old who had a stem cell transplant for SCID, so the T cells may come from the graft donor. The CDR3 here is CASSLGAEGSSTDTQYF. DNA for the CDR3: TGTGCCAGCAGCTTAGGGGCGGAGGGTTCCTCCACAGATACGCAGTATTTT.